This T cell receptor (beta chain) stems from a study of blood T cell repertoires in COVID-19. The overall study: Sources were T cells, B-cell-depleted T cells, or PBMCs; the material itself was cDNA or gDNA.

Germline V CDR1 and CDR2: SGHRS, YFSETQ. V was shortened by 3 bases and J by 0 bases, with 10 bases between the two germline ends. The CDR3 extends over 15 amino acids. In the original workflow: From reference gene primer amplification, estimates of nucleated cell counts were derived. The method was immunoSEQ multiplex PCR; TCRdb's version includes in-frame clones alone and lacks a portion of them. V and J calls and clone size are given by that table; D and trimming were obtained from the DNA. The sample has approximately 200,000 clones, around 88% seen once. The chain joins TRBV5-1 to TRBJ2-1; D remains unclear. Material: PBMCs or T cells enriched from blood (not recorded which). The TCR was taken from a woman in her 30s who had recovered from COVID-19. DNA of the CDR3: TGCGCCAGCAGCTCCACGGGTGTCTCCTACAATGAGCAGTTCTTC. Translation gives CASSSTGVSYNEQFF.